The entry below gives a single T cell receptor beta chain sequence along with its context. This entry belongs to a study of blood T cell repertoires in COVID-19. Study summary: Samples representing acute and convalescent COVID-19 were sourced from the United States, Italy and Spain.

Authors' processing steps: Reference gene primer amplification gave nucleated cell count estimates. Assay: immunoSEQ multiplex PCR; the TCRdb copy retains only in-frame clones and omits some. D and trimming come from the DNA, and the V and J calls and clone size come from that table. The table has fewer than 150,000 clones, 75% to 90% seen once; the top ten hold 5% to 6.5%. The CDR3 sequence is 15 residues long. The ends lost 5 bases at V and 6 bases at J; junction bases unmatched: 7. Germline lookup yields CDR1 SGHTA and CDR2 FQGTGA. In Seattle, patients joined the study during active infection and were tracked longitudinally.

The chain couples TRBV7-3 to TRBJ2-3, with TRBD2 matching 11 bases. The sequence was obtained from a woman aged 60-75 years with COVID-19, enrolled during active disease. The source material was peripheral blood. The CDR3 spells CASSPSSGGTDTQYF. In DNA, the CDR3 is TGTGCCAGCAGCCCTTCTAGCGGGGGGACCGATACGCAGTATTTT.